The 10 T cell receptor beta chains below all came from one sample that was sequenced in a study of blood T cell repertoires in COVID-19. Repertoires were generated with immunoSEQ multiplex PCR, while TCRdb's copy carries only in-frame clones and drops some. Of roughly 59,000 clones in the sample, around 88% were seen once. The specimen was peripheral blood. These TCRs come from a human donor in a cohort sampled during active COVID-19.

V gene TRBV5-1 combines with J gene TRBJ1-5; D remains ambiguous. The V and J ends lost 0 bases and 7 bases respectively, with 11 bases between them. The CDR3 runs to 14 residues. Germline loops: CDR1 SGHRS, CDR2 YFSETQ. CDR3 bases: TGCGCCAGCAGCTTGGGGCAGGCTAACCAGCCCCAGCATTTT. Residues: CASSLGQANQPQHF.

The chain is built from TRBV18 and TRBJ2-6; tentatively, D is TRBD1 (5 bases). The V gene's germline CDR1 is KGHSH and CDR2 LQKENI. This CDR3 has 18 residues. V shed 1 base and J shed 0 bases, with 13 bases lying between them. Here the CDR3 DNA reads TGTGCCAGCTCACCACGTCAGGGATCGGACTCTGGGGCCAACGTCCTGACTTTC. As protein: CASSPRQGSDSGANVLTF.

This clone was seen a handful of times. V is TRBV5-1 and J is TRBJ2-3, with a possible D match to TRBD2 (6 bases). CDR1 and CDR2 (germline): SGHRS, YFSETQ. This CDR3 has 16 amino acids. V gave up 4 bases and J gave up 1 base, with 16 bases separating them. The CDR3 region is CASSATTRRGTDTQYF. CDR3 in DNA: TGCGCCAGCAGCGCCACGACTAGGCGGGGCACAGATACGCAGTATTTT.

This chain uses TRBV24-1 with TRBJ2-1, with D maybe TRBD2 (6 bases). The germline V gene encodes CDR1 KGHDR and CDR2 SFDVKD. Trimming removed 7 bases at V and 4 bases at J, with 10 bases between. This CDR3 region has 13 residues. CDR3 sequence reads: CATSGTPYNEQFF. CDR3 DNA sequence: TGTGCCACCAGCGGGACTCCATACAATGAGCAGTTCTTC.

The chain employs TRBV19 and TRBJ1-5, with 8 bases lining up with TRBD1. CDR1 and CDR2 from the germline V gene are LNHDA and SQIVND (reference sequence). V was pared by 4 bases and J by 0 bases, with 14 bases of the junction left unmatched. CDR3 length: 19 amino acids. The CDR3 is CASSTGQGLITYSNQPQHF. The CDR3 bases are TGTGCCAGTAGTACCGGACAGGGTTTAATAACTTATAGCAATCAGCCCCAGCATTTT.

The chain recombines TRBV7-9 with TRBJ2-7; tentative D call: TRBD1 (6 bases). The CDR3 sequence is 16 residues long. Germline V gene data show CDR1 as SEHNR and CDR2 as FQNEAQ (reference sequence). Trimming pared 7 bases from V and 6 bases from J, leaving 25 bases between. CDR3 sequence reads: CASKRGRGPLDGEQYF. The CDR3 bases are TGTGCCAGCAAAAGAGGCAGGGGCCCTTTAGATGGCGAGCAGTACTTC.

The V gene is TRBV12-3 or TRBV12-4, the J gene TRBJ1-1; a weak D match, TRBD1 (5 bases). V lost 8 bases, J lost 0 bases, and 7 bases lay in between. CDR3 length: 12 residues. For the CDR3, the DNA is TGTGCCAGCGGACAACTGAACACTGAAGCTTTCTTT. This translates into CASGQLNTEAFF.

This clone was seen a handful of times. This chain connects TRBV7-6 to TRBJ2-7; the match to TRBD1 covers 7 bases. The CDR3 has 15 residues. V gave up 1 base and J gave up 3 bases; unmatched junction bases: 6. From germline, CDR1 is SGHVS and CDR2 FNYEAQ. The DNA of the CDR3 is TGTGCCAGCAGCTTAGGTACAGGGGCCTACTACGAGCAGTACTTC. This sequence encodes CASSLGTGAYYEQYF.

The chain recombines TRBV7-9 with TRBJ2-7; 7 bases match TRBD2. J gave up 4 bases and V 5 bases, and 5 bases lay outside the gene matches. The germline gives CDR1 SEHNR, CDR2 FQNEAQ (reference sequence). CDR3 length equals 13 residues. As DNA, the CDR3 is TGTGCCAGCAGCCTCTCTAGCGGATACGAGCAGTACTTC. It is translated as CASSLSSGYEQYF.

This clone has only a few counts. The chain employs TRBV2 and TRBJ1-5, with D possibly TRBD1 on 6 matching bases. The germline V gene has CDR1 SNHLY and CDR2 FYNNEI. V was trimmed by 5 bases and J by 4 bases, leaving 9 bases between them. This CDR3 comprises 13 residues. In DNA, the CDR3 is TGTGCCAGCAGTTGGGACATAAATCAGCCCCAGCATTTT. Its translation: CASSWDINQPQHF.